These 3 T cell receptor beta chains were all obtained from the same sample, sequenced in a study of shared clonotypes between healthy human individuals. Naive CD8 isolation took CD45RO-negative cells positively selected for CCR7 and excluded terminally differentiated effector memory CD45RA+ cells. Clones were read by immunoSEQ multiplex PCR, and TCRdb kept only the in-frame ones, dropping some. This table holds around 1.9 million clones, just over 90% found once. Sequenced input: naive CD8+ T cells from PBMCs. The receptors stem from a man aged 18 to 30 in good health. Some clones in this sample may be carry-over from other donors' samples.

Details on this clone: This may come from a read error, since a much larger clone is one base off. The chain combines TRBV7-2 with TRBJ1-2; D remains ambiguous. Germline CDR1 reads SGHTA; CDR2 reads FQGNSA. V shed 1 base and J shed 4 bases, with 1 base lying between them. The CDR3 has 11 residues. The CDR3 is CASSLVYGYTF. As DNA, the CDR3 is TGTGCCAGCAGCTTAGTCTATGGCTACACCTTC.

V and J are TRBV11-2 and TRBJ1-2, with unresolved D. Trimming pared 5 bases from V and 4 bases from J, leaving 8 bases between. Germline V gene lookup returns CDR1 SGHAT and CDR2 FQNNGV. The length of the CDR3 is 12 residues. The CDR3 here is CASSPGVYGYTF. CDR3 sequence (DNA): TGTGCCAGCAGCCCCGGGGTCTATGGCTACACCTTC.

This sequence joins TRBV10-3 and TRBJ2-1; 11 bases agree with TRBD2. V shed 4 bases and J 4 bases; nucleotides not matched to a gene: 3. Germline V gene lookup returns CDR1 ENHRY and CDR2 SYGVKD. This CDR3 comprises 15 residues. CDR3 sequence reads: CAISGGTSGYNEQFF. The CDR3, as DNA: TGTGCCATCAGTGGAGGGACTAGCGGATACAATGAGCAGTTCTTC.